These T cell receptor beta chains were read from a single sample in a study of CD8 T cells in Susac syndrome. TCRdb reprocessed the immunoSEQ multiplex PCR reads with MiXCR, giving one entry per CDR3 protein. The table lists some 450,000 distinct CDR3 sequences, more than 80% of them singletons. The sequencing input was CD8+ T cells from PBMCs. The receptors come from a human donor with multiple sclerosis. Both conserved end residues are part of each CDR3. A D gene is named only where the DNA matches it firmly. Part of the rows lack a size; the others show once, few, many or a class for expanded clones.

-	17	TRBV3-1	TRBJ2-7	-	CASSQDVMGPMPYEQYF	TGTGCCAGCAGCCAAGATGTGATGGGCCCCATGCCGTACGAGCAGTACTTC
TRBD2	16	TRBV13	TRBJ2-5	-	CASSLKAGGHQETQYF	TGTGCCAGCAGCTTAAAAGCGGGAGGACACCAAGAGACCCAGTACTTC
-	16	TRBV13	TRBJ2-5	-	CASSLGRGGGLETQYF	TGTGCCAGCAGCTTAGGCCGCGGAGGCGGGTTGGAGACCCAGTACTTC
TRBD1	14	TRBV30	TRBJ2-7	-	CAWTSGTGGDEQYF	TGTGCCTGGACCTCCGGGACAGGGGGCGACGAGCAGTACTTC
TRBD2	14	TRBV29-1	TRBJ2-7	-	CSVVGGRESYEQYF	TGCAGCGTTGTTGGCGGGAGGGAATCCTACGAGCAGTACTTC
-	12	TRBV27	TRBJ2-1	few	CASIGINNEQFF	TGTGCCAGCATCGGGATAAACAATGAGCAGTTCTTC
-	14	TRBV4-1	TRBJ2-5	-	CASSHAGVEETQYF	TGCGCCAGCAGCCATGCAGGGGTGGAAGAGACCCAGTACTTC
TRBD1	13	TRBV29-1	TRBJ1-1	-	CSVEEQGAGEAFF	TGCAGCGTTGAAGAGCAGGGGGCGGGTGAAGCTTTCTTT
-	14	TRBV30	TRBJ2-7	-	CAWREATSLYEQYF	TGTGCCTGGAGGGAGGCGACGAGCCTCTACGAGCAGTACTTC
TRBD2	17	TRBV7-6	TRBJ2-3	-	CASSLSGLAGGADTQYF	TGTGCCAGCAGCCTCTCCGGACTAGCGGGAGGTGCAGATACGCAGTATTTT
-	15	TRBV6-5	TRBJ2-2	-	CASGPSGENTGELFF	TGTGCCAGCGGGCCCTCGGGGGAGAACACCGGGGAGCTGTTTTTT
-	14	TRBV9	TRBJ2-4	-	CASSVGDEFDIQYF	TGTGCCAGCAGCGTAGGAGACGAATTTGACATTCAGTACTTC
TRBD2	16	TRBV4-1	TRBJ2-1	-	CASSQPSSGRRHEQFF	TGCGCCAGCAGCCAACCGTCTAGCGGGAGGCGCCATGAGCAGTTCTTC
-	14	TRBV2	TRBJ1-6	-	CASRMGGGNSPLHF	TGTGCCAGCAGGATGGGGGGGGGAAATTCACCCCTCCACTTT
TRBD1	15	TRBV27	TRBJ2-7	-	CASSMAEGQAYEQYF	TGTGCCAGCAGTATGGCGGAAGGACAGGCCTACGAGCAGTACTTC
-	14	TRBV6-6	TRBJ1-1	-	CASSYLGENTEAFF	TGTGCCAGCAGTTACTTGGGGGAGAACACTGAAGCTTTCTTT
-	12	TRBV11-2	TRBJ1-1	-	CASSDEGSEAFF	TGTGCCAGCAGCGACGAAGGTTCTGAAGCTTTCTTT
-	13	TRBV4-1	TRBJ2-1	-	CASSQGVPNEQFF	TGCGCCAGCAGCCAAGGGGTCCCCAATGAGCAGTTCTTC
-	12	TRBV27	TRBJ2-1	-	CASSHPGTEQFF	TGTGCCAGCAGTCACCCTGGCACTGAGCAGTTCTTC
-	13	TRBV27	TRBJ2-7	-	CASSRQAAYEQYF	TGTGCCAGCAGTCGACAGGCCGCCTACGAGCAGTACTTC
TRBD1	16	TRBV20-1	TRBJ2-3	-	CSAGTGRVTSTDTQYF	TGCAGTGCCGGGACAGGGCGAGTAACTAGCACAGATACGCAGTATTTT
-	19	TRBV19	TRBJ2-1	-	CASSIDTIPARVIGNEQFF	TGTGCCAGTAGTATAGATACGATCCCAGCTAGGGTTATCGGCAATGAGCAGTTCTTC
-	15	TRBV7-9	TRBJ2-3	once	CASSSTALNPDTQYF	TGTGCCAGCAGCTCGACAGCCCTGAACCCAGATACGCAGTATTTT
TRBD1	11	TRBV30	TRBJ2-1	-	CAWRQGNEQFF	TGTGCCTGGCGACAGGGGAATGAGCAGTTCTTC
-	14	TRBV11-2	TRBJ2-1	-	CASSLVSDYNEQFF	TGTGCCAGCAGCTTAGTATCCGACTACAATGAGCAGTTCTTC
TRBD2	13	TRBV29-1	TRBJ2-1	-	CSVGLAGWNEQFF	TGCAGCGTTGGACTAGCGGGGTGGAATGAGCAGTTCTTC
-	13	TRBV6-6	TRBJ2-1	-	CASSYYRLNEQFF	TGTGCCAGCAGTTACTACAGGTTAAATGAGCAGTTCTTC
-	13	TRBV27	TRBJ1-2	-	CASSLYSSDGYTF	TGTGCCAGCAGTCTGTATTCGAGCGATGGCTACACCTTC
-	15	TRBV12-3/TRBV12-4	TRBJ1-5	-	CASSSIAFGNQPQHF	TGTGCCAGCAGCTCGATCGCGTTCGGGAATCAGCCCCAGCATTTT
TRBD1	12	TRBV12-3/TRBV12-4	TRBJ2-7	once	CASRDREHEQYF	TGTGCCAGCCGGGACAGGGAACACGAGCAGTACTTC
-	14	TRBV4-1	TRBJ1-1	few	CASSQEMGGTEAFF	TGCGCCAGCAGCCAAGAGATGGGGGGCACTGAAGCTTTCTTT
-	15	TRBV5-8	TRBJ2-2	-	CASSPLGTYTGELFF	TGTGCCAGCAGCCCCCTCGGGACGTACACCGGGGAGCTGTTTTTT
-	15	TRBV14	TRBJ1-5	-	CASSQPWEVMQPQHF	TGTGCCAGCAGCCAACCATGGGAGGTAATGCAGCCCCAGCATTTT
-	15	TRBV3-1	TRBJ1-2	-	CASSQETDPGGGYTF	TGTGCCAGCAGCCAAGAAACGGACCCGGGAGGTGGCTACACCTTC
-	13	TRBV14	TRBJ1-1	-	CASTRNRDTEAFF	TGTGCCAGCACCAGAAATCGGGACACTGAAGCTTTCTTT
-	12	TRBV5-6	TRBJ2-2	once	CASSPGGRELFF	TGTGCCAGCAGCCCCGGGGGGCGTGAGCTGTTTTTT
TRBD2	15	TRBV2	TRBJ2-7	-	CASSGLAGVSGEQYF	TGTGCCAGCAGCGGACTAGCGGGAGTTTCGGGAGAGCAGTACTTC
-	14	TRBV6-2/TRBV6-3	TRBJ2-1	-	CASSNRDFDDEQFF	TGTGCCAGCAGTAACCGGGACTTCGACGATGAGCAGTTCTTC
TRBD2	15	TRBV19	TRBJ2-3	-	CAIAPRGTSTDTQYF	TGTGCCATAGCACCGCGGGGGACTTCCACAGATACGCAGTATTTT
TRBD1	14	TRBV12-3/TRBV12-4	TRBJ1-2	-	CASSGTARGNGYTF	TGTGCCAGCAGCGGGACAGCTCGGGGGAATGGCTACACCTTC
-	16	TRBV7-6	TRBJ1-1	-	CAISLLFLGDITEAFF	TGTGCCATTTCCCTCTTATTTCTGGGGGATATTACTGAAGCTTTCTTT
-	11	TRBV30	TRBJ2-5	-	CAWRRGETQYF	TGTGCCTGGCGCAGGGGAGAGACCCAGTACTTC